The 5 T cell receptor beta chains listed next were all sequenced from one sample in a study of blood T cell repertoires in COVID-19 (dated by TCRdb to the early 2020s). Library construction relied on the immunoSEQ multiplex PCR assay. The table comes from immuneACCESS by way of TCRdb, which keeps in-frame sequences with V and J called. Part of the clones is missing from these tables; in studies checked, under half for an unresolved V gene and the rest for unknown reasons. This sample comprises about 84,000 clones, 75% to 85% of them detected only once. 25% to 30% of the sample goes to the ten largest clones. The sample taken for sequencing was peripheral blood. These TCRs come from a woman over 75 with acute or convalescent COVID-19.

This clone was counted a single time. The genes are TRBV29-1 and TRBJ2-7, with 7 bases fitting TRBD2. V lost 4 bases to trimming and J lost 3 bases; unmatched junction nucleotides: 12. The V gene's germline CDR1 is SQVTM and CDR2 ANQGSEA. The CDR3 consists of 15 residues. The CDR3 nucleotides are TGCAGCGTTGGCCCTGAGGGAGGGGAAGTCTACGAGCAGTACTTC. Its translation: CSVGPEGGEVYEQYF.

This CDR3 reads CASSQILQSTDTQYF. CDR3 DNA sequence: TGCGCCAGCAGCCAAATTTTACAGAGCACAGATACGCAGTATTTT. This sequence joins TRBV4-3 and TRBJ2-3; D gene ambiguous. V lost 2 bases, J lost 0 bases, and 9 bases lay in between. The CDR3 has 15 residues. Per germline, CDR1 LGHNA and CDR2 YSLEER.

Note on this clone: The junction shows a germline mismatch at one end, possibly a read error. The V call is TRBV7-7, the J call TRBJ2-2; perhaps TRBD2 as D (5 bases). CDR1 SSHAT and CDR2 FNYEAQ come from the germline V gene (reference sequence). CDR3 size: 16 residues. The CDR3 region has the DNA TGTGCTAGCAGCCACCGATCCGGGGTCGACACCGGGGAGCTGTTTTTT. Translation gives CASSHRSGVDTGELFF.

This clone is a singleton in its sample. This chain connects TRBV9 to TRBJ2-3, with unresolved D. Germline-derived CDR1 and CDR2 are SGDLS and YYNGEE. The CDR3 runs 13 residues. Trimming pared 1 base from V and 2 bases from J, leaving 5 bases between. DNA of the CDR3: TGTGCCAGCAGCGTATCCTTCACAGATACGCAGTATTTT. Translated: CASSVSFTDTQYF.

In this sample, this clone turned up once. The chain joins TRBV7-2 to TRBJ2-7; 8 bases line up with TRBD2. Germline V lookup: CDR1 SGHTA, CDR2 FQGNSA. V lost 4 bases, J lost 3 bases, and 11 bases stayed unmatched. CDR3 length equals 16 residues. The CDR3: CASSSGEAGELYEQYF. In nucleotides, the CDR3 is TGTGCCAGCAGCTCGGGGGAAGCGGGAGAACTCTACGAGCAGTACTTC. The whole variable domain, filled in from reference TRBV7-2 and TRBJ2-7, reads GAGVSQSPSNKVTEKGKDVELRCDPISGHTALYWYRQSLGQGLEFLIYFQGNSAPDKSGLPSDRFSAERTGGSVSTLTIQRTQQEDSAVYLCASSSGEAGELYEQYFGPGTRLTVT.